A single sample gave rise to the 8 T cell receptor beta chains below, sequenced in a study of cytomegalovirus exposure and HLA in healthy donors. In the PCR, 60 Vbeta and 13 Jbeta primers were used. Produced via immunoSEQ multiplex PCR; TCRdb's table is partial and in-frame only. The table shows approximately 170,000 clones, with roughly 80% occurring only once. Sequenced material: PBMCs. These receptors all stem from a woman between 18 and 29 years old in good health and CMV-seronegative.

The chain uses TRBV6-5 and TRBJ2-7; D is possibly TRBD2 (6 bases). The CDR3 has 13 amino acids. With 6 bases removed from V and 6 bases from J, the gap between germline ends came to 15 bases. CDR1 MNHEY and CDR2 SVGAGI come from the germline V gene. CDR3 bases: TGTGCCAGCAGCCGTAGCGGAGTCTCCGAGCAGTACTTC. This codes for CASSRSGVSEQYF.

The chain has TRBV9 and TRBJ2-5; TRBD1 matches at 9 bases. V lost 5 bases, J lost 3 bases, and 11 bases stayed unmatched. CDR1 SGDLS and CDR2 YYNGEE come from the germline V gene. CDR3 length equals 16 residues. The DNA of the CDR3 is TGTGCCAGCAGGAGAGGAGGGACAGGGATCGAAGAGACCCAGTACTTC. Translating it yields CASRRGGTGIEETQYF.

As DNA, the CDR3 is TGTGCCAGCAGCCCACCTAGGAACAATGAGCAGTTCTTC. Residues: CASSPPRNNEQFF. This chain links TRBV11-2 with TRBJ2-1; D is unclear. CDR3 length equals 13 residues. V dropped 5 bases and J dropped 5 bases, with 10 bases sitting between them. CDR1 and CDR2 from the germline V gene are SGHAT and FQNNGV. Filled out from reference TRBV11-2 and TRBJ2-1, the complete variable domain reads EAGVAQSPRYKIIEKRQSVAFWCNPISGHATLYWYQQILGQGPKLLIQFQNNGVVDDSQLPKDRFSAERLKGVDSTLKIQPAKLEDSAVYLCASSPPRNNEQFFGPGTRLTVL.

The rearrangement uses TRBV7-9 and TRBJ2-7, with 7 positions matching TRBD1. Germline V gene lookup returns CDR1 SEHNR and CDR2 FQNEAQ (reference sequence). The CDR3 is 15 residues long. V shed 0 bases, J shed 3 bases, and the junction held 5 bases outside the gene matches. The CDR3 region has the DNA TGTGCCAGCAGCTTAGCGACGACAGGGAACTACGAGCAGTACTTC. This encodes CASSLATTGNYEQYF. Full variable domain (remainder filled in from reference TRBV7-9 and TRBJ2-7): DTGVSQNPRHKITKRGQNVTFRCDPISEHNRLYWYRQTLGQGPEFLTYFQNEAQLEKSRLLSDRFSAERPKGSFSTLEIQRTEQGDSAMYLCASSLATTGNYEQYFGPGTRLTVT.

The J gene is TRBJ1-1, the V gene TRBV6-6, with 7 bases aligning to TRBD1. Germline V CDR1 and CDR2: MNHNY, SVGAGI (reference sequence). Trimming cost V 8 bases and J 4 bases; bases outside gene matches: 7. The CDR3 totals 13 residues. The CDR3 nucleotides are TGTGCCAGCCAAAAGCAGGGGGGCACTGAAGCTTTCTTT. It translates to CASQKQGGTEAFF.

The chain is built from TRBV11-2 and TRBJ2-1; D not certain. Trimming left V 5 bases short and J 5 bases short, with 13 bases between. CDR3 length equals 14 residues. The germline gives CDR1 SGHAT, CDR2 FQNNGV. The CDR3 reads CASSLPTLNNEQFF. CDR3 nucleotides: TGTGCCAGCAGCCTCCCGACTCTAAACAATGAGCAGTTCTTC.

This chain uses TRBV29-1 with TRBJ2-7; 9 bases are a match to TRBD1. J was trimmed by 5 bases and V by 6 bases; bases with no gene match: 14. Looked up from germline, CDR1 is SQVTM and CDR2 is ANQGSEA. The CDR3 runs 15 residues. CDR3 bases: TGCAGCGTCGGACGAACCGGGACAGGGATCCACGAGCAGTACTTC. Its protein product is CSVGRTGTGIHEQYF.

The gene calls are TRBV15 and TRBJ2-7; 12 bases align to TRBD2. The germline V gene has CDR1 LNHNV and CDR2 YYDKDF (reference sequence). Unmatched junction bases numbered 9, after V lost 0 bases and J lost 3 bases. This CDR3 comprises 18 residues. CDR3: CATSRDLTSGRMGYEQYF. The CDR3, as DNA: TGTGCCACCAGCAGAGATCTCACTAGCGGGAGGATGGGCTACGAGCAGTACTTC.